The clone carrying this T cell receptor (beta chain) was detected only a few times. These data are taken from a study of cytomegalovirus exposure and HLA in healthy donors. The CDR3 is 13 amino acids. Germline V gene data show CDR1 as MNHNY and CDR2 as SVGAGI (reference sequence). The V and J ends lost 2 bases and 6 bases respectively, with 10 bases between them. Vbeta (60) and Jbeta (13) primers were used in the PCR. Sequencing used immunoSEQ multiplex PCR; TCRdb keeps in-frame clones, though not all of them. Of 100,000 to 120,000 clones listed, 76% are singletons. Sequencing was performed on PBMCs. This clonotype originated in a man in his forties in good health and CMV-seropositive. V gene TRBV6-6 combines with J gene TRBJ1-1, with D uncertain. CDR3 in DNA: TGTGCCAGCAGTTACGACCCCGGGGCTGAAGCTTTCTTT. As protein: CASSYDPGAEAFF.